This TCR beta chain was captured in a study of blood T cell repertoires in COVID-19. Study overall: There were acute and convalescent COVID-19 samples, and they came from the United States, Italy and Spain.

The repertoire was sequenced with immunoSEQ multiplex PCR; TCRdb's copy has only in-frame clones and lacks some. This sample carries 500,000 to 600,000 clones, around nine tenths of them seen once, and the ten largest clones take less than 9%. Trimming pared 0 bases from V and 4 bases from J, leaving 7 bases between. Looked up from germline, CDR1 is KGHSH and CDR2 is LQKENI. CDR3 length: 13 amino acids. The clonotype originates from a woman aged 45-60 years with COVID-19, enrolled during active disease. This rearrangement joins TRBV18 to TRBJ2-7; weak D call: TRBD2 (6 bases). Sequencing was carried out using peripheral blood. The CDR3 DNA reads TGTGCCAGCTCACCACCGGGGAGGTACGAGCAGTACTTC. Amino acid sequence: CASSPPGRYEQYF.